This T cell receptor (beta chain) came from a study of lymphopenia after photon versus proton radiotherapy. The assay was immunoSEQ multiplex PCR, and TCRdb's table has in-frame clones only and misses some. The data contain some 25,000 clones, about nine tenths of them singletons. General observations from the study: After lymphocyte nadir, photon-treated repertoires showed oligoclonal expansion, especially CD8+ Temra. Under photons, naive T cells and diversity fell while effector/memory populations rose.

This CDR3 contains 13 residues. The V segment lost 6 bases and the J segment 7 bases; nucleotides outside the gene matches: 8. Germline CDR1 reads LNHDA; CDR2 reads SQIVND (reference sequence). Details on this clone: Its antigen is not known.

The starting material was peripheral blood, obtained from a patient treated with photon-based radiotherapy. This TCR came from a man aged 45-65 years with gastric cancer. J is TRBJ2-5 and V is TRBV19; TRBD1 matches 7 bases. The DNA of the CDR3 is TGTGCCAGTAGCACGACAGGGAGTGGGACCCAGTACTTC. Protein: CASSTTGSGTQYF.